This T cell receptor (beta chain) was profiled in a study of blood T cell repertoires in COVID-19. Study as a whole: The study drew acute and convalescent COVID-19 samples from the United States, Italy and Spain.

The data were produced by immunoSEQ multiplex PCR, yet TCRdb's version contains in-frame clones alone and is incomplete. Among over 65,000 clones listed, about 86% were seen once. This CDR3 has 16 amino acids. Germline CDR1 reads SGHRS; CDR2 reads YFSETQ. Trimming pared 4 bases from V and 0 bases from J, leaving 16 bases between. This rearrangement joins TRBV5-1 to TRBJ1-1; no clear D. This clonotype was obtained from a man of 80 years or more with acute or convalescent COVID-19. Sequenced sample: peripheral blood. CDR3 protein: CASSPVVGVMNTEAFF. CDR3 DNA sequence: TGCGCCAGCAGCCCGGTGGTCGGGGTGATGAACACTGAAGCTTTCTTT.